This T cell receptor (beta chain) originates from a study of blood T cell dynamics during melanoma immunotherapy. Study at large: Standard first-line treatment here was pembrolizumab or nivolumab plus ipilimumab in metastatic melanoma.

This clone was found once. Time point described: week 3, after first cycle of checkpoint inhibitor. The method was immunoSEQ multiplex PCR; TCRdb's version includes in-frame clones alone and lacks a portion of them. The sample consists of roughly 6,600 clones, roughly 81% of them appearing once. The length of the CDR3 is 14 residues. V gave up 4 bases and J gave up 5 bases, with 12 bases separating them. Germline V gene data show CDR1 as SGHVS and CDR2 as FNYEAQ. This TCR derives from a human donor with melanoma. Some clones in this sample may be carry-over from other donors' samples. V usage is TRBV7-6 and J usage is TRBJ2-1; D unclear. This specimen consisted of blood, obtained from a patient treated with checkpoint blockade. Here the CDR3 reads CASSSFGQNNEQFF. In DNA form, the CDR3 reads TGTGCCAGCAGCTCCTTTGGGCAGAACAATGAGCAGTTCTTC.